This T cell receptor beta chain derives from a study of OX40 agonist ivuxolimab in advanced cancers. Study at large: Dose-escalation patients had hepatocellular carcinoma, melanoma, renal cell or head and neck cancer. In three patients, partial responses were observed, one with hepatocellular carcinoma and two with cutaneous melanoma. Prior therapy, whether anti-PD-1, anti-PD-L1 or anti-CTLA-4, was allowed, and approximately 40% had some.

CDR3 size: 17 residues. From germline, CDR1 is SGHTA and CDR2 FQGTGA. The J segment lost 5 bases and the V segment lost 0 bases, leaving 8 bases of the junction unmatched. Assay used: immunoSEQ multiplex PCR; TCRdb lists only in-frame clones, some missing. The sample includes some 35,000 clones, approximately 78% of them seen just once. A history of autoimmune disease or systemic immunosuppression excluded patients. Source: CD4+ or CD8+ T cells sorted from blood, taken in a trial of the OX40 agonist ivuxolimab. This sequence joins TRBV7-3 and TRBJ2-2; 8 nucleotides line up with TRBD2. The sequence was obtained from an adult with an advanced solid tumor such as melanoma, head and neck, liver or kidney cancer. CDR3 region: CASSLTSSGSGTGELFF. The CDR3 region has the DNA TGTGCCAGCAGCTTAACGTCGAGCGGGAGCGGAACCGGGGAGCTGTTTTTT.